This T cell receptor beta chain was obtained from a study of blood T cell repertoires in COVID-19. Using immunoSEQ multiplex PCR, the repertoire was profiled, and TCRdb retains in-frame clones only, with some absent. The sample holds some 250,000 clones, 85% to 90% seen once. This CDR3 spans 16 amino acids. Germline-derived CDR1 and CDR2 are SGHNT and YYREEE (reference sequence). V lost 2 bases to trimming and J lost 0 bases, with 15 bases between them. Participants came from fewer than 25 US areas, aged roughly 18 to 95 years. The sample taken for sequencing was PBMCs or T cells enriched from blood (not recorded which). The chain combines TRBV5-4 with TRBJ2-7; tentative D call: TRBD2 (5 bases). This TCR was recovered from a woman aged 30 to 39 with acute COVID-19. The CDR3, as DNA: TGTGCCAGCAGCTTCCACGTTAGTCGGGGCTCCTACGAGCAGTACTTC. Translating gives CASSFHVSRGSYEQYF.